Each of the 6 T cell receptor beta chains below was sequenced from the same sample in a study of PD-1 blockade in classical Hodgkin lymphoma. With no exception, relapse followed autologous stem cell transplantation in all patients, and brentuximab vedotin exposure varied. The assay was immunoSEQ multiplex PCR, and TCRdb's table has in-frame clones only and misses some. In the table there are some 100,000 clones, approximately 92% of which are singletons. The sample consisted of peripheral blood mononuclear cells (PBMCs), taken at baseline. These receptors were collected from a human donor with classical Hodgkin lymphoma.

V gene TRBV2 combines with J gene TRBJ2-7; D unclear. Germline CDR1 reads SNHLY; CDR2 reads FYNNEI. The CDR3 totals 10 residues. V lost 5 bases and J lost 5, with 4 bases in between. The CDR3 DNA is TGTGCCAGCAGTCAGGACGAGCAGTACTTC. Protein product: CASSQDEQYF.

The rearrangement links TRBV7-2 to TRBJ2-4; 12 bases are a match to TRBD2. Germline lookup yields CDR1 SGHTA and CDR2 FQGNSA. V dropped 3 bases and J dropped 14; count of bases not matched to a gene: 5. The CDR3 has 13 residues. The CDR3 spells CASSLRTSGIEYF. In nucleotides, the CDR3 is TGTGCCAGCAGCTTGAGGACTAGCGGGATTGAGTACTTC. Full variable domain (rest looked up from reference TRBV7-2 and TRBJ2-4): GAGVSQSPSNKVTEKGKDVELRCDPISGHTALYWYRQSLGQGLEFLIYFQGNSAPDKSGLPSDRFSAERTGGSVSTLTIQRTQQEDSAVYLCASSLRTSGIEYFGAGTRLSVL.

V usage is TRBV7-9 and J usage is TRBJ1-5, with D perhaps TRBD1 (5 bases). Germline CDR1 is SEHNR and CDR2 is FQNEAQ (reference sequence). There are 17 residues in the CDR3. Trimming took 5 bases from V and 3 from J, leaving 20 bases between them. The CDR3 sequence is CASSRAPPQGNNQPQHF. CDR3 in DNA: TGTGCCAGCAGCCGAGCCCCCCCCCAGGGTAACAATCAGCCCCAGCATTTT.

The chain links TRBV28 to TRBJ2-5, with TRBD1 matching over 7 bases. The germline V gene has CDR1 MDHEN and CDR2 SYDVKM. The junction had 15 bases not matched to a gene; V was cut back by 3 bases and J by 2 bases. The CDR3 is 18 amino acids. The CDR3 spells CASSFWDSPDPLQETQYF. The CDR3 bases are TGTGCCAGCAGTTTCTGGGACAGTCCGGATCCTCTACAAGAGACCCAGTACTTC.

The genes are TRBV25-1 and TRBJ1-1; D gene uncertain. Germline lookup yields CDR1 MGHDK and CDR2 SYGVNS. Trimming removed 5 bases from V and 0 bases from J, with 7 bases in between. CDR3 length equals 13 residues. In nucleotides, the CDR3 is TGTGCCAGCAGTAAGGATGTGAACACTGAAGCTTTCTTT. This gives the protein CASSKDVNTEAFF.

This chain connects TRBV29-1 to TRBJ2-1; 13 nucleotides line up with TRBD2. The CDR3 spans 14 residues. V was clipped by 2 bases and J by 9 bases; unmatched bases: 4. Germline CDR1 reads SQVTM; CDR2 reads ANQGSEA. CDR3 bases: TGCAGCGTTGAATGGACTAGCGGGAGATCTGAGCAGTTCTTC. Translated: CSVEWTSGRSEQFF.